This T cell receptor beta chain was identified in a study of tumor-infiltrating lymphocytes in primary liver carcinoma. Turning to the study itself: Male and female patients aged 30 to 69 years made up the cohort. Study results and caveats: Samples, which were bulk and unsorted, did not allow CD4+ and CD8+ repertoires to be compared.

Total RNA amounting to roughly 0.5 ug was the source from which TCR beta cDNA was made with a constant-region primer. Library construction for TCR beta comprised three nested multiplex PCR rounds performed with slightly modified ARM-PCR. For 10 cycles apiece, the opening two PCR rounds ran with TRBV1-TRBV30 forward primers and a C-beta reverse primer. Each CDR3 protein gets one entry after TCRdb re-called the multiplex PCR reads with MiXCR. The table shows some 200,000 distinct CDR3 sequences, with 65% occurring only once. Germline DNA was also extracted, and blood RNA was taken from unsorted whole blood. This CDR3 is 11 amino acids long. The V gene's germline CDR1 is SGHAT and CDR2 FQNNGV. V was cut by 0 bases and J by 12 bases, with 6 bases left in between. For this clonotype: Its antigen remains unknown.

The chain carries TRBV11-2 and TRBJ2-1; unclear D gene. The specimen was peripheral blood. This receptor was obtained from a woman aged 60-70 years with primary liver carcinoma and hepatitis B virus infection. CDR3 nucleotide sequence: TGTGCCAGCAGCTTAGATCGGAGGCAGTTCTTC. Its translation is CASSLDRRQFF.